This is a list of T cell receptor beta chains from one sample in a study of T-cell memory formation after mild COVID-19. A single record per CDR3 protein comes from TCRdb applying MiXCR to the 5' RACE reads. The sample includes 300,000 to 400,000 distinct CDR3 sequences, 25% to 30% of them seen just once. The source material was PBMCs or a T cell subset sorted from them (not recorded which). Every receptor here comes from an adult woman who had mild COVID-19 (a few samples of this study predate the infection). Cell type and time point are not known. Each CDR3 is given with its conserved first and last residue. The D gene is left open where the match is weak. A clone size is listed for some rows: how often the clone was seen (once, few, many), or a class if it is expanded.

cdr3_nt,cdr3_aa,clone_size,d_call,j_call,v_call
TGTGCCAGCAGCTTAGATCCGGGGGGCCGAAGCACCGGGGAGCTGTTTTTT,CASSLDPGGRSTGELFF,.,.,TRBJ2-2,TRBV11-3
TGTGCCACCAGCAGAGATTATGGTGCAGCCTCTAACTATGGCTACACCTTC,CATSRDYGAASNYGYTF,few,.,TRBJ1-2,TRBV15
TGTGCCAGCAGCAGCCGGACAGGGGGCTTAAAGACCCAGTACTTC,CASSSRTGGLKTQYF,few,TRBD1,TRBJ2-5,TRBV7-2
TGCGCCAGCAGCCAAGGACCTACGATAGGGCCGAATGGCTACACCTTC,CASSQGPTIGPNGYTF,.,.,TRBJ1-2,TRBV4-1
TGTGCCAGCAGTTCAGGTGCTAATGAAAAACTGTTTTTT,CASSSGANEKLFF,.,.,TRBJ1-4,TRBV9
TGTGCCAGCAGCTTGATGCGGGGGGTCTCCTACGAGCAGTACTTC,CASSLMRGVSYEQYF,few,TRBD2,TRBJ2-7,TRBV5-6
TGCAGTGCTGCTCCCGGGACTCGTACCTACGAGCAGTACTTC,CSAAPGTRTYEQYF,.,.,TRBJ2-7,TRBV20-1
TGTGCCACCAGTTCAGGGTGGGCTTCTGGGGCCAACGTCCTGACTTTC,CATSSGWASGANVLTF,few,.,TRBJ2-6,TRBV24-1
TGCGCCAGCAGCCAAGGGATAGCGGGAGGGCCAATAGATACGCAGTATTTT,CASSQGIAGGPIDTQYF,.,TRBD2,TRBJ2-3,TRBV4-3
TGCGCCAGCAGCCGAACCGGGACGAGCACAGATACGCAGTATTTT,CASSRTGTSTDTQYF,many,.,TRBJ2-3,TRBV5-1
TGCGCCAGCACCGAACCGGGGGGCTATGGCTACACCTTC,CASTEPGGYGYTF,.,.,TRBJ1-2,TRBV5-1
TGTGCCAGCAGTTTCTCCTCTGGGACAGATACGCAGTATTTT,CASSFSSGTDTQYF,few,.,TRBJ2-3,TRBV12-3/TRBV12-4
TGCGCCAGCAGCTCCTCGGGGGGTATCACAGATACGCAGTATTTT,CASSSSGGITDTQYF,.,TRBD2,TRBJ2-3,TRBV5-1
TGTGCCAGCAGCCCTCCCCCCTCGACAGCCGCTATTAGGGGAAATGGCTACACCTTC,CASSPPPSTAAIRGNGYTF,few,.,TRBJ1-2,TRBV7-9
TGTGCCAGCAGCTTAGTGAGGCAGGGGTCAGAGACCCAGTACTTC,CASSLVRQGSETQYF,once,.,TRBJ2-5,TRBV7-9
TGTGCCAGTAGTCAAAACAGGGGAGCCTACAATGAGCAGTTCTTC,CASSQNRGAYNEQFF,few,TRBD1,TRBJ2-1,TRBV19
TGTGCCAGCAGTTTAGGGGGTCTTAGCAATCAGCCCCAGCATTTT,CASSLGGLSNQPQHF,.,.,TRBJ1-5,TRBV12-3/TRBV12-4
TGCGCCAGCAGCTGGAGGGACAGGGGTGCTGGGGCCAACGTCCTGACTTTC,CASSWRDRGAGANVLTF,.,TRBD1,TRBJ2-6,TRBV5-1
TGCGCCAGAAGGGCAAGGGAGGACACTGAAGCTTTCTTT,CARRAREDTEAFF,.,.,TRBJ1-1,TRBV5-1
TGTGCCAGCAGCTCCCAGGGACTTTCCAATGAGCAGTTCTTC,CASSSQGLSNEQFF,few,.,TRBJ2-1,TRBV7-2
TGCAGTGCTAGCCGGGACTCTACAGATACGCAGTATTTT,CSASRDSTDTQYF,few,.,TRBJ2-3,TRBV20-1
TGTGCCAGCAGCTTACCTCCCATCCAGCTCCCTGGGGCCAACGTCCTGACTTTC,CASSLPPIQLPGANVLTF,many,.,TRBJ2-6,TRBV7-9
TGTGCCAGCGGGGGCCCCAAGAGGTACGAGCAGTACTTC,CASGGPKRYEQYF,few,.,TRBJ2-7,TRBV7-6
TGTGCCATCAGTGAGGGGACAGGGTCCAATGAGCAGTTCTTC,CAISEGTGSNEQFF,few,TRBD1,TRBJ2-1,TRBV10-3
TGTGCCAGCTCACCCCTGACAGGGGGTGCTGAAAAACTGTTTTTT,CASSPLTGGAEKLFF,many,TRBD1,TRBJ1-4,TRBV18
TGCGCCAGCAGCTTGGAGTCCGGGACTGGGGCCAACGTCCTGACTTTC,CASSLESGTGANVLTF,few,.,TRBJ2-6,TRBV5-1
TGTGCCAGCAGCTTAGGACCGGGACTAGCGGGAGGGCCGGGGTCAGATACGCAGTATTTT,CASSLGPGLAGGPGSDTQYF,few,TRBD2,TRBJ2-3,TRBV7-2
TGCAGTGTTAGTCTAGGGGACACTGAAGCTTTCTTT,CSVSLGDTEAFF,few,.,TRBJ1-1,TRBV20-1
TGCAGTCCCCTCCTTGGAGGGCTATCCTACAATGAGCAGTTCTTC,CSPLLGGLSYNEQFF,.,.,TRBJ2-1,TRBV20-1
TGTGCCAGCAGCTTGGGGCAGCTCCAAGAGACCCAGTACTTC,CASSLGQLQETQYF,few,.,TRBJ2-5,TRBV5-4
TGTGCCAGCAGCTCAGGGCGGGAGCAGTTCTTC,CASSSGREQFF,few,.,TRBJ2-1,TRBV5-4
TGTGCCAGCAGCTCTCAGGACAGGGGGTTCTACGAGCAGTACTTC,CASSSQDRGFYEQYF,few,TRBD1,TRBJ2-7,TRBV7-9
TGTGCCAGCAGTGAATGGTATGGGCCAGGGGGCTCCTACGAGCAGTACTTC,CASSEWYGPGGSYEQYF,few,TRBD1,TRBJ2-7,TRBV6-1
TGCAGTGCAACCCAGGGGGCCCTGAACACCGGGGAGCTGTTTTTT,CSATQGALNTGELFF,few,TRBD1,TRBJ2-2,TRBV20-1
TGTGCCAGCAGTTTAAGGCGACTAGCGGGATTCGGGGAGCTGTTTTTT,CASSLRRLAGFGELFF,.,TRBD2,TRBJ2-2,TRBV12-3/TRBV12-4
TGTGCCAGTAGTATACAGGGTAGCGGCTACGAGCAGTACTTC,CASSIQGSGYEQYF,few,.,TRBJ2-7,TRBV19
TGTGCCAGCAGCTTAGTCCGACTAGCGGGGGGGCAGTTCTTC,CASSLVRLAGGQFF,many,TRBD2,TRBJ2-1,TRBV11-2
TGCGCCAGCAGCCCGGGACAGGCGGTGGAGACCCAGTACTTC,CASSPGQAVETQYF,few,TRBD1,TRBJ2-5,TRBV5-1
TGCAGTGCTACCCGCCCGAACACTGAAGCTTTCTTT,CSATRPNTEAFF,.,.,TRBJ1-1,TRBV20-1
TGTGCCAGCAGTTCGGTGGGGGGGCCCTACGAGCAGTACTTC,CASSSVGGPYEQYF,.,.,TRBJ2-7,TRBV27
TGTGCCAGCAGTTTTGCCGGACTAGCGGCCTACGAGCAGTACTTC,CASSFAGLAAYEQYF,.,TRBD2,TRBJ2-7,TRBV12-3/TRBV12-4
TGCAGTGCTAGGAGAGGGGGGACCTACGAGCAGTACTTC,CSARRGGTYEQYF,few,.,TRBJ2-7,TRBV20-1
TGTGCCAGTAGAGGACAGGCTTCCTCCTACGAGCAGTACTTC,CASRGQASSYEQYF,.,TRBD1,TRBJ2-7,TRBV19
TGTGCCAGCAGTGCAGACAGGTCCTGGACTGAAGCTTTCTTT,CASSADRSWTEAFF,.,.,TRBJ1-1,TRBV12-3/TRBV12-4
TGTGCCAGCTCACCACCCCGAGACAGGCAAGAGACCCAGTACTTC,CASSPPRDRQETQYF,.,.,TRBJ2-5,TRBV18
TGCGCCAGCAGCCCCGAGGGGGTCGGGCACTATGGCTACACCTTC,CASSPEGVGHYGYTF,.,.,TRBJ1-2,TRBV4-1
TGTGCCAGCAGCCCAGGACTAGCGGGACGATACGAGCAGTACTTC,CASSPGLAGRYEQYF,few,TRBD2,TRBJ2-7,TRBV7-9